This entry lists 8 T cell receptor beta chains sequenced from one sample in a study of OX40 agonist ivuxolimab in advanced cancers. The protocol was immunoSEQ multiplex PCR, while the TCRdb copy is restricted to in-frame clones and leaves out a portion. The sample has 36,000 or so clones; around 77% are singletons. Specimen: CD4+ or CD8+ T cells sorted from blood, collected in a trial of the OX40 agonist ivuxolimab. The receptors come from an adult with an advanced solid tumor such as melanoma, head and neck, liver or kidney cancer.

This clone occurred once. The chain recombines TRBV7-6 with TRBJ2-3, with no clear D. Germline-derived CDR1 and CDR2 are SGHVS and FNYEAQ. The V end lost 5 bases, the J end lost 1 base, and 7 bases lay between the germline ends. The CDR3 consists of 13 residues. The CDR3 region has the DNA TGTGCCAGCAGCGCGCGCGGCACAGATACGCAGTATTTT. It codes for CASSARGTDTQYF.

The chain links TRBV19 to TRBJ2-7; tentative D call: TRBD2 (7 bases). Between the trimmed V and J ends, which lost 3 bases and 7 bases, there was a span of 13 bases. CDR1 is LNHDA and CDR2 is SQIVND in the germline V gene (reference sequence). The CDR3 spans 13 residues. The CDR3 nucleotides are TGTGCCAGTAGTATTGGCGGGGGCGGAGAGCAGTACTTC. Amino acids: CASSIGGGGEQYF.

Only a few counts were recorded for this clone. The chain is built from TRBV19 and TRBJ2-1, with 12 bases matching TRBD2. V gave up 3 bases and J gave up 9 bases; unmatched junction bases: 6. This CDR3 is 15 amino acids long. CDR1 is LNHDA, CDR2 SQIVND, per germline (reference sequence). The CDR3: CASSMSSGRGFEQFF. CDR3 nucleotides: TGTGCCAGTAGTATGTCTAGCGGGAGGGGGTTTGAGCAGTTCTTC.

This chain connects TRBV11-2 to TRBJ2-2, with 9 bases matching TRBD1. V shed 6 bases, J shed 5 bases, and the junction held 7 bases outside the gene matches. Germline lookup yields CDR1 SGHAT and CDR2 FQNNGV. This CDR3 is 15 amino acids long. This CDR3 reads CASSIPGQGTGELFF. The CDR3 DNA reads as TGTGCCAGCAGTATTCCGGGACAGGGAACCGGGGAGCTGTTTTTT.

This sequence joins TRBV15 and TRBJ1-4; unclear D gene. V was pared by 5 bases and J by 3 bases, with 10 bases between. Germline V CDR1 and CDR2: LNHNV, YYDKDF (reference sequence). CDR3 length equals 14 residues. The CDR3 loop is CATSSERSNEKLFF. The DNA of the CDR3 is TGTGCCACCAGCTCGGAGCGATCTAATGAAAAACTGTTTTTT.

This chain connects TRBV5-6 to TRBJ1-5; D may be TRBD1 (5 bases). CDR3 length: 15 amino acids. Germline V gene data show CDR1 as SGHDT and CDR2 as YYEEEE. The V and J ends lost 0 bases and 2 bases respectively, with 9 bases between them. The CDR3: CASSLEGRGNQPQHF. The DNA for the CDR3 is TGTGCCAGCAGCTTGGAGGGACGTGGCAATCAGCCCCAGCATTTT.

The rearrangement uses TRBV5-4 and TRBJ2-7; maybe TRBD1 (5 bases). The CDR3 contains 14 residues. V lost 3 bases and J lost 2, with 12 bases in between. Germline values: CDR1 SGHNT, CDR2 YYREEE (reference sequence). As DNA, the CDR3 is TGTGCCAGCAGCTCAACTGACAGAGCCTACGAGCAGTACTTC. This gives the protein CASSSTDRAYEQYF.

The V and J genes are TRBV29-1 and TRBJ1-1, with a weak D call TRBD1 (6 bases). The length of the CDR3 is 15 residues. With 0 bases removed from V and 3 bases from J, the gap between germline ends came to 14 bases. Looked up from germline, CDR1 is SQVTM and CDR2 is ANQGSEA. CDR3 coding DNA: TGCAGCGTTGAAGATCTTAGGCAGGGGCACACTGAAGCTTTCTTT. This translates into CSVEDLRQGHTEAFF.